This TCR beta chain is drawn from a study of patients and donors after allogeneic stem cell transplantation. From the RT-PCR reads, TCRdb called clonotypes with MiXCR, one entry per CDR3 protein. Of 900,000 to 1,000,000 distinct CDR3 sequences in the sample, under 20% were seen once. Germline V gene data show CDR1 as MNHEY and CDR2 as SMNVEV (reference sequence). Trimming left V 5 bases short and J 4 bases short, with 17 bases between. The CDR3 covers 15 residues. The specimen was blood, either unsorted or a sorted T cell fraction (not recorded which). This receptor was taken from a human donor who was either an allogeneic HSCT recipient or a stem cell or donor lymphocyte infusion donor (not recorded which). It is not recorded whose cells these are; they may come from a transplant donor. V usage is TRBV27 and J usage is TRBJ1-2, with D possibly being TRBD1 (5 bases). DNA of the CDR3: TGTGCCAGCAGTGGACGGTCCCAGGGTATCTATGGCTACACCTTC. Encoded protein: CASSGRSQGIYGYTF.